This TCR beta chain was recovered during a study of CD8 T cells in Susac syndrome. Turning to the study itself: There were roughly six sequenced Susac syndrome patients with active disease and eight or nine in remission.

Worth noting for this clonotype: What it recognizes is unknown.

CDR1 MNHEY and CDR2 SVGAGI come from the germline V gene. V lost 0 bases and J 2 bases, leaving 9 bases between the germline ends. CDR3 length: 15 amino acids. A quantity of about 0.5 to 1 ug RNA underwent reverse transcription using random hexamers. The immunoSEQ assay covered 54 Vbeta and 13 Jbeta segments for CDR3. TCRdb re-called the immunoSEQ multiplex PCR reads with MiXCR, one entry per CDR3 protein. The repertoire holds around 170,000 distinct CDR3 sequences, with 85% to 95% as singletons. The study, taken as a whole, reports: It was in TEMRA cells and active patients that Susac CD8+ clonal expansion peaked. The total CD8+ repertoires contained about 15 Susac-specific public clones, and the CD8+ TEMRA repertoires contained several.

The sample comprised CD8+ T cells from PBMCs. This chain connects TRBV6-5 to TRBJ2-3; D gene unclear. The clonotype comes from a human donor with Susac syndrome. The CDR3 nucleotides are TGTGCCAGCAGTTACTCGAGGTACTCCACAGATACGCAGTATTTT. Encoded protein: CASSYSRYSTDTQYF.